Below, 22 T cell receptor beta chains from the same sample are listed, as sequenced in a study of cytomegalovirus exposure and HLA in healthy donors. With 60 Vbeta and 13 Jbeta primers, the PCR was carried out. Libraries were prepared by immunoSEQ multiplex PCR; TCRdb keeps only in-frame clonotypes and omits some of them. In the table there are about 120,000 clones, 80% of which are singletons. Sequenced: PBMCs. The receptor source for this set is a female donor in good health and CMV-seronegative.

A word on this clone: The junction shows a germline mismatch at one end, possibly a read error. The chain carries TRBV6-5 and TRBJ1-1; no clear D gene. The CDR3 runs to 12 residues. CDR1 and CDR2 (germline): MNHEY, SVGAGI. For the CDR3, the DNA is TGTGCCAGCAGTTCAGGCCGGACTGGAGCTTTCTTT. Protein: CASSSGRTGAFF.

This chain connects TRBV28 to TRBJ2-7, with D possibly matching TRBD2 (5 bases). V lost 1 base and J lost 7, with 17 bases in between. Germline V gives CDR1 MDHEN, CDR2 SYDVKM. CDR3 length equals 15 residues. CDR3: CASSLLLSGVGEQYF. In nucleotides, the CDR3 is TGTGCCAGCAGTTTATTACTATCCGGGGTCGGGGAGCAGTACTTC.

This chain connects TRBV19 to TRBJ1-4; 9 bases align to TRBD1. This CDR3 is built from 15 residues. Germline V gene lookup returns CDR1 LNHDA and CDR2 SQIVND (reference sequence). V was clipped by 4 bases and J by 17 bases; unmatched bases: 17. CDR3: CASSTQGQGRITLFF. CDR3 bases: TGTGCCAGTAGTACCCAAGGACAGGGGCGCATTACTCTTTTTTTT.

The J gene is TRBJ1-1, the V gene TRBV7-8; D unresolved. The germline gives CDR1 SGHVS, CDR2 FQNEAQ. The CDR3 has 16 residues. Deletions cut 5 bases from V and 0 bases from J, with 16 bases between. In DNA form, the CDR3 reads TGTGCCAGCAGCCCGGTTCCGGGTCTCATGAACACTGAAGCTTTCTTT. Its translation is CASSPVPGLMNTEAFF.

J is TRBJ1-1 and V is TRBV10-3, with D maybe TRBD1 (6 bases). The V gene lost 2 bases and the J gene lost 1 base, with 11 bases spanning the gap. Looked up from germline, CDR1 is ENHRY and CDR2 is SYGVKD. The CDR3 is made up of 15 amino acids. For the CDR3, the DNA is TGTGCCATCAGTGAGCCAGGACAGCAGAACACTGAAGCTTTCTTT. Protein product: CAISEPGQQNTEAFF.

This chain links TRBV18 with TRBJ1-1; maybe TRBD1 (5 bases). The CDR3 is made up of 15 amino acids. V was cut by 6 bases and J by 4 bases, with 18 bases left in between. CDR1 and CDR2 from the germline V gene are KGHSH and LQKENI. As DNA, the CDR3 is TGTGCCAGCTCGGATTCAGAAGGGGTCGGCACTGAAGCTTTCTTT. As protein: CASSDSEGVGTEAFF.

This rearrangement joins TRBV7-6 to TRBJ1-2, with 7 bases that match TRBD1. This CDR3 region has 15 residues. Germline lookup yields CDR1 SGHVS and CDR2 FNYEAQ. Germline trimming cut 0 bases from V and 4 bases from J; bases unmatched to any gene: 5. CDR3 sequence (DNA): TGTGCCAGCAGCTTAGCTGGACAGGATCCCTATGGCTACACCTTC. Its translation: CASSLAGQDPYGYTF.

DNA of the CDR3: TGCGCCAGCAGCCAACCGGGCCGGGGATTGGGGACCCAGTACTTC. Encoded protein: CASSQPGRGLGTQYF. The chain combines TRBV4-1 with TRBJ2-5; maybe TRBD2 (5 bases). V lost 2 bases to trimming and J lost 7 bases, with 17 bases between them. Germline values: CDR1 MGHRA, CDR2 YSYEKL. This CDR3 spans 15 amino acids.

This clone was seen more than once but under ten times. The chain couples TRBV18 to TRBJ2-3; 8 bases map to TRBD2. Looked up from germline, CDR1 is KGHSH and CDR2 is LQKENI. The CDR3 contains 16 residues. V lost 3 bases and J lost 3; bases outside the gene matches: 8. The CDR3: CASSPGLGGATDTQYF. DNA for the CDR3: TGTGCCAGCTCACCGGGACTAGGAGGCGCAACAGATACGCAGTATTTT.

The J gene is TRBJ1-3, the V gene TRBV28, with D unclear. Trimming removed 2 bases at V and 1 base at J, with 21 bases between. CDR3 length: 19 residues. From germline, CDR1 is MDHEN and CDR2 SYDVKM. CDR3 DNA: TGTGCCAGCAGTTTACATCGAGGCCACCGTAAACTTTCTGGAAACACCATATATTTT. Protein product: CASSLHRGHRKLSGNTIYF.

This rearrangement joins TRBV19 to TRBJ2-7; weak D call: TRBD1 (6 bases). Germline CDR1 is LNHDA and CDR2 is SQIVND (reference sequence). Between the trimmed V and J ends, which lost 6 bases and 2 bases, there was a span of 14 bases. CDR3 size: 14 residues. The CDR3 DNA follows: TGTGCCAGTAGGTCGGGACAAAACACCTACGAGCAGTACTTC. The encoded protein is CASRSGQNTYEQYF.

This clone is a singleton in its sample. The V call is TRBV19, the J call TRBJ1-6; tentative D call: TRBD1 (6 bases). V lost 9 bases, J lost 3 bases, and 9 bases lay in between. CDR1 is LNHDA, CDR2 SQIVND, per germline (reference sequence). This CDR3 comprises 13 residues. The CDR3 DNA reads as TGTGCCAGCAGGGACATCTATAATTCACCCCTCCACTTT. It is translated as CASRDIYNSPLHF.

The chain has TRBV30 and TRBJ2-1; TRBD2 agrees at 14 bases. Germline CDR1 and CDR2: GTSNPN and SVGIG (reference sequence). With V trimmed by 1 base and J by 10 bases, 6 bases remained unmatched. This CDR3 comprises 15 residues. The CDR3 DNA follows: TGTGCCTGGAGTGGGGGACTAGCGGGAGCGCCCGAGCAGTTCTTC. Its protein product is CAWSGGLAGAPEQFF.

This clone was seen once. V and J are TRBV11-2 and TRBJ2-7; 8 nucleotides align to TRBD2. CDR1 SGHAT and CDR2 FQNNGV come from the germline V gene. The V gene end was trimmed by 2 bases and the J gene end by 3 bases; junction bases not matched to a gene: 3. This CDR3 has 14 residues. CDR3 region: CASSLPGRVYEQYF. Written as DNA, the CDR3 is TGTGCCAGCAGCTTACCCGGGAGGGTCTACGAGCAGTACTTC.

In this sample, this clone turned up a few times. V usage is TRBV28 and J usage is TRBJ2-1; TRBD2 aligns across 9 bases. Losses at the gene ends were 2 bases for V and 4 bases for J; bases not matched to a gene: 15. The CDR3 has 19 residues. Germline V gene sequence: CDR1 MDHEN, CDR2 SYDVKM. This CDR3 reads CASSLRGRETSGFYNEQFF. The CDR3, as DNA: TGTGCCAGCAGTTTAAGGGGGCGGGAGACTAGCGGTTTTTACAATGAGCAGTTCTTC.

This chain joins TRBV14 and TRBJ2-5; D might be TRBD2 (5 bases). Trimming took off 4 bases at V and 4 bases at J, with 10 bases between the two ends. The length of the CDR3 is 13 residues. From germline, CDR1 is SGHDN and CDR2 FVKESK. The CDR3 here is CASSRGWRETQYF. The CDR3 DNA follows: TGTGCCAGCAGCCGAGGGTGGCGAGAGACCCAGTACTTC.

The chain recombines TRBV7-2 with TRBJ2-2; unclear D gene. The germline gives CDR1 SGHTA, CDR2 FQGNSA. Trimming took 0 bases from V and 5 from J, leaving 7 bases between them. This CDR3 is built from 14 residues. This CDR3 reads CASSLAYKTGELFF. The CDR3, as DNA: TGTGCCAGCAGCTTAGCTTACAAGACCGGGGAGCTGTTTTTT.

The rearrangement joins TRBV12-2 to TRBJ1-1; TRBD1 reflects the table's D call only, with no check against the DNA. TRBV12-2 is given as a pseudogene. The CDR3 totals 17 residues. CDR3 region: CASRPRTGDALITEAFF. The CDR3 DNA reads TGTGCAAGTCGCCCCCGGACAGGGGATGCGTTGATCACTGAAGCTTTCTTT.

The CDR3 spells CASSRTGLGNTIYF. The CDR3 DNA is TGTGCCAGCAGTCGTACAGGGTTGGGAAACACCATATATTTT. This chain uses TRBV2 with TRBJ1-3; the D gene is possibly TRBD1 (6 bases). This CDR3 has 14 amino acids. CDR1 is SNHLY, CDR2 FYNNEI, per germline. Trimming left V 5 bases short and J 4 bases short, with 12 bases between.

This chain uses TRBV5-8 with TRBJ1-6, with D uncertain. V lost 6 bases and J 8 bases, leaving 18 bases between the germline ends. Per germline, CDR1 SGHTS and CDR2 YDEGEE. The CDR3 runs to 15 residues. The CDR3 sequence: CASTRVRVGDSPLHF. The CDR3 DNA sequence: TGTGCCAGCACCCGGGTGAGGGTCGGAGATTCACCCCTCCACTTT. Complete variable domain (other parts from reference TRBV5-8 and TRBJ1-6): EAGVTQSPTHLIKTRGQQATLRCSPISGHTSVYWYQQALGLGLQFLLWYDEGEERNRGNFPPRFSGRQFPNYSSELNVNALELEDSALYLCASTRVRVGDSPLHFGNGTRLTVT.

CDR3 protein: CASSHSSTTGELFF. The DNA of the CDR3 is TGTGCCAGCAGCCACAGTAGTACTACCGGGGAGCTGTTTTTT. The genes are TRBV7-3 and TRBJ2-2, with unresolved D. Trimming pared 5 bases from V and 5 bases from J, leaving 12 bases between. Germline values: CDR1 SGHTA, CDR2 FQGTGA. The CDR3 extends over 14 amino acids.

The gene calls are TRBV5-1 and TRBJ1-1, with D tentatively TRBD1 (5 bases). The germline CDR1 and CDR2 sequences are SGHRS and YFSETQ. The CDR3 is made up of 14 amino acids. V was cut by 0 bases and J by 1 base, with 7 bases left in between. The chain's CDR3 is CASSLAGPNTEAFF. The CDR3 nucleotides read TGCGCCAGCAGCTTGGCAGGGCCGAACACTGAAGCTTTCTTT.